This entry describes one TCR beta chain. Germline is not matched at one junction end, which may reflect a read error. The same CDR3 can be traced to other DNA sequences in this sample. The sample comes from a study of blood T cell repertoires in COVID-19. Germline CDR1 LGHDT, CDR2 YNNKEL (reference sequence). This CDR3 spans 15 amino acids. The assay was immunoSEQ multiplex PCR, and TCRdb's table has in-frame clones only and misses some. The sample carries approximately 350,000 clones, 70% to 90% recorded once. What was sequenced was peripheral blood. This clonotype was sampled from a young woman with COVID-19, enrolled during active disease. The gene calls are TRBV3-1 (or the pseudogene TRBV3-2) and TRBJ2-6, with no clear D. In DNA form, the CDR3 reads TGTGCCAGTAGCCAAGATTCATCTGGGGCCAACGTCCTGACTTTC. Protein product: CASSQDSSGANVLTF.